This T cell receptor (beta chain) stems from a study of cytomegalovirus exposure and HLA in healthy donors. Study-wide points: The authors enumerated around 150 TCR beta chains as linked to cytomegalovirus. The tendency of first-cohort TCR clusters to co-occur in the 110 or so validation repertoires emerged from a later analysis.

This clone was found once. Antigen: not known. The J segment lost 0 bases and the V segment lost 4 bases, leaving 6 bases of the junction unmatched. The CDR3 runs to 17 residues. CDR1 and CDR2 (germline): SGHDN, FVKESK. This table comes from immunoSEQ multiplex PCR, and its TCRdb copy is limited to in-frame clones, with some not included. Of about 120,000 clones listed, around 95% are singletons. The rearrangement links TRBV14 to TRBJ2-3, with 11 bases identical to TRBD2. The clonotype comes from a man aged 18-30 years in good health and CMV-seronegative. The sample comprised PBMCs. CDR3 sequence reads: CASSLRLAGRSTDTQYF. The CDR3 coding sequence is TGTGCCAGCAGCCTTCGACTAGCGGGACGCAGCACAGATACGCAGTATTTT.